The source of this T cell receptor beta chain is a study of T cells in Graves' hyperthyroidism and ophthalmopathy. At the level of the study: At the time of initial diagnosis and before any treatment, peripheral blood was collected.

The CDR3 is 14 amino acids. Per the germline V gene, CDR1 is GTSNPN and CDR2 is SVGIG (reference sequence). The trim removed 5 bases at V and 4 bases at J, leaving 9 bases unmatched. TCR beta CDR3 sequences were amplified from RNA transcripts. First-round RT-PCR targeting the TCR CDR3 was performed with the HTBI primer set. Using its own MiXCR run on the multiplex PCR reads, TCRdb lists one record per CDR3 protein. This repertoire shows more than 300,000 distinct CDR3 sequences, about a sixth found once; its top ten account for approximately 30%. Patients were excluded for uncontrolled infection, other autoimmune disease, pregnancy or lactation. Ahead of any ophthalmopathy symptoms, the blood sample was obtained at the first diagnosis of hyperthyroidism. General observations from the study: From stable hyperthyroidism, ophthalmopathy was set apart by a 13 V-J model.

This clonotype was seen ten or more times. Antigen specificity is unknown. The chain links TRBV30 to TRBJ2-5, with 8 positions matching TRBD1. The sequencing input was blood. This TCR was recovered from a woman aged 25 to 39 with Graves' hyperthyroidism that later progressed to Graves' ophthalmopathy. CDR3: CAWHRGALGETQYF. The CDR3 DNA reads as TGTGCCTGGCACAGGGGGGCCTTGGGAGAGACCCAGTACTTC.